The sequence of this TCR beta chain was determined in a study of T cell repertoires in cytomegalovirus infection. TCRdb processed the reads anew with MiXCR; each CDR3 protein has one entry. Altogether approximately 120,000 distinct CDR3 sequences are present, 29% being singletons, with the ten largest covering around 80%. This clonotype was recorded only once. The antigen is undetermined. J was trimmed by 8 bases and V by 5 bases; bases with no gene match: 9. This CDR3 has 15 residues. Germline V gene data show CDR1 as SQVTM and CDR2 as ANQGSEA. This TCR came from a human donor in good health (CMV status not recorded). Some clones in this sample may be carry-over from other donors' samples. The chain carries TRBV29-1 and TRBJ2-1; 13 bases are shared with TRBD2. Sequenced here: CD8+ T cells from cultured PBMCs, sampled from culture after CMV antigen stimulation. This CDR3 reads CSVRLAGGPRDEQFF. CDR3 sequence (DNA): TGCAGCGTTCGACTAGCGGGGGGCCCTAGGGATGAGCAGTTCTTC.